These T cell receptor beta chains were read from a single sample in a study of cytotoxic CD8 clonotypes in ibrutinib-treated CLL. Only in-frame clones appear in the TCRdb table, and some are missing; sequencing was by immunoSEQ multiplex PCR. The sample has about 140,000 clones; around 80% are singletons. This specimen was PBMCs, taken after 36 months of ibrutinib treatment. The source of these receptors is a human donor with chronic lymphocytic leukemia. Both conserved end residues are trimmed from each CDR3.

>TRBJ2-1|TRBV9|13
ASSYMGLADNEQF
>TRBJ1-1|TRBV2|13
ASNVPADMNTEAF
>TRBJ1-2|TRBV19|13
ASSLGRHLSYGYT
>TRBJ1-2|TRBV5-1|11
ASSLVLSDGYT
>TRBJ1-2|TRBV18|10
ASSQYRDGYT
>TRBJ2-6|TRBV5-1|11
ASSFGGANVPT
>TRBJ2-5|TRBV5-1|14
ASFGQGTVLGETQY
>TRBJ1-1|TRBV5-1|13
ASRIAGRGITEAF
>TRBJ1-1|TRBV9|15
ASSVEPTGPLNTEAF
>TRBJ1-5|TRBV16|15
ASSHHRGVMDNQPQH
>TRBJ1-2|TRBV18|13
ASSPDTERGYGYT
>TRBJ1-4|TRBV29-1|12
SDERGATNEKLF
>TRBJ1-2|TRBV5-8|15
ASSSGPGIGGNYGYT
>TRBJ1-3|TRBV10-2|13
ASSDPGAPGNTIY
>TRBJ1-5|TRBV7-8|15
ASSSTIRQGANQPQH
>TRBJ1-1|TRBV5-6|11
ASSFSGQTEAF
>TRBJ1-5|TRBV12-5|13
ASVTGEFSNQPQH
>TRBJ1-1|TRBV5-5|12
ASSRHGGGTEAF
>TRBJ1-6|TRBV6-6|12
ASRRDSYNSPLH
>TRBJ1-2|TRBV25-1|12
ASSNVPAGYGYT
>TRBJ2-2|TRBV5-1|13
ASSETGTSTGELF
>TRBJ2-1|TRBV19|13
ASTLQGRVYNEQF
>TRBJ2-7|TRBV29-1|11
SVVTSGTYEQY
>TRBJ2-1|TRBV2|13
ASSGWAGVYNEQF
>TRBJ1-2|TRBV18|14
ASSPPVNRGVYGYT
>TRBJ2-5|TRBV11-3|12
ASSPNGGQETQY
>TRBJ2-3|TRBV5-8|12
ASSFGQETDTQY
>TRBJ1-1|TRBV11-3|11
ASSPSVDTEAF